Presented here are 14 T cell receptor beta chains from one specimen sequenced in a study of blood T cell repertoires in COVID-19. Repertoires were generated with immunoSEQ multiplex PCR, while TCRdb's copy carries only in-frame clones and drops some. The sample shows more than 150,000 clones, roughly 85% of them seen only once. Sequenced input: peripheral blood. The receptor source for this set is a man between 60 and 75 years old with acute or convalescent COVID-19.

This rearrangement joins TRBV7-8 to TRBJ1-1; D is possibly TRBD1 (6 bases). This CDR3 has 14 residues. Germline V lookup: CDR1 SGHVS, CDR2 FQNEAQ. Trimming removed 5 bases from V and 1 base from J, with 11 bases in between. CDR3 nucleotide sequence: TGTGCCAGCAGCGTCTTACAGGGGAACACTGAAGCTTTCTTT. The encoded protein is CASSVLQGNTEAFF.

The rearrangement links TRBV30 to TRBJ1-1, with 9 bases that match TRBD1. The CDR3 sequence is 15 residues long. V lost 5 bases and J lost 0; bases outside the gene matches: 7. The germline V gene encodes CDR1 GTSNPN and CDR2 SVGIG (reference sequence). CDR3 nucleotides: TGTGCCTGGGGACAGGGGAACTTCATGAACACTGAAGCTTTCTTT. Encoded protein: CAWGQGNFMNTEAFF.

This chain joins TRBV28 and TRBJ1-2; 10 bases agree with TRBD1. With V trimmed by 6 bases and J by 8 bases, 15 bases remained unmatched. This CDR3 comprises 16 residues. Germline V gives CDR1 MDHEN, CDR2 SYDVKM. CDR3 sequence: CASSPGQGTNFGGYTF. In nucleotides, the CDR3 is TGTGCCAGCAGCCCGGGACAGGGGACAAATTTCGGCGGCTACACCTTC.

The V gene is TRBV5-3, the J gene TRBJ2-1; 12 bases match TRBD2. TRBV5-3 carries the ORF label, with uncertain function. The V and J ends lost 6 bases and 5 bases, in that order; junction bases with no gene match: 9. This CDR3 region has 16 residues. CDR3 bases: TGTGCCAGAAAGGCTAGCGGGAGGGGAGGGGACAATGAGCAGTTCTTC. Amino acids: CARKASGRGGDNEQFF.

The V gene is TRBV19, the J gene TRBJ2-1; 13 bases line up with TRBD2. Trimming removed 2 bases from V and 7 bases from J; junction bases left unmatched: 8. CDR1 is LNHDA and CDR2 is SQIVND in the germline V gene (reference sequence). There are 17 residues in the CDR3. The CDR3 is CASSIRTSGSPRNEQFF. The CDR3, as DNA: TGTGCCAGTAGTATACGGACTAGCGGGAGCCCAAGGAATGAGCAGTTCTTC.

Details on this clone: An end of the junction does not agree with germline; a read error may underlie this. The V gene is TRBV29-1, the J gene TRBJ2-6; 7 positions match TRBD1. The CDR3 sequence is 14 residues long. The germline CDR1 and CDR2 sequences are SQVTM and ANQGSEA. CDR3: CSVQDRAGANVLTF. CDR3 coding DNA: TGCAGCGTTCAAGACAGGGCTGGGGCCAACGTCCTGACTTTC.

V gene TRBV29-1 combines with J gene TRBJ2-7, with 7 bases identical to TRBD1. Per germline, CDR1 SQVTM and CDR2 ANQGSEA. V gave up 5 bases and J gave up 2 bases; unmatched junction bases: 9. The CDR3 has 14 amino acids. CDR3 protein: CSVSDRVRPYEQYF. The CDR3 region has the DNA TGCAGCGTTTCCGACAGGGTTCGTCCCTACGAGCAGTACTTC.

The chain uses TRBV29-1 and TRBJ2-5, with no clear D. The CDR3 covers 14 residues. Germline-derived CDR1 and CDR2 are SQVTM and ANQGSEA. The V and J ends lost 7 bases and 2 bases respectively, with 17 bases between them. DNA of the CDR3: TGCAGCGGCGCCCGCAGGTTGGAACAAGAGACCCAGTACTTC. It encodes CSGARRLEQETQYF.

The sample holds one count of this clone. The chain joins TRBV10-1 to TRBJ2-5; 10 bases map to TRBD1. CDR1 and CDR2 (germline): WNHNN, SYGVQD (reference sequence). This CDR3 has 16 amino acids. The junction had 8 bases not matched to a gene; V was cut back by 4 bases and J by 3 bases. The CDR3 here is CASSGGTGTGEETQYF. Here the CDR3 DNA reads TGCGCCAGCAGTGGGGGGACCGGGACAGGGGAAGAGACCCAGTACTTC.

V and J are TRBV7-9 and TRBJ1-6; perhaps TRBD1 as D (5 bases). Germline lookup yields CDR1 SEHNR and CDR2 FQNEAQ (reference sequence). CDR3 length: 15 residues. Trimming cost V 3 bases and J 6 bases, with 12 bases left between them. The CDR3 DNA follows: TGTGCCAGCAGCTTGGGGGGAAGGACTAATTCACCCCTCCACTTT. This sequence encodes CASSLGGRTNSPLHF.

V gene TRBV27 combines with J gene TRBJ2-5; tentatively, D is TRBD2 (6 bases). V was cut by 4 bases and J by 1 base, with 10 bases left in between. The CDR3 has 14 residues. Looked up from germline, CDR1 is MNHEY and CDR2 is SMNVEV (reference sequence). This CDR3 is CASSSAGGQETQYF. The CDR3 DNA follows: TGTGCCAGCAGTTCCGCCGGGGGCCAAGAGACCCAGTACTTC.

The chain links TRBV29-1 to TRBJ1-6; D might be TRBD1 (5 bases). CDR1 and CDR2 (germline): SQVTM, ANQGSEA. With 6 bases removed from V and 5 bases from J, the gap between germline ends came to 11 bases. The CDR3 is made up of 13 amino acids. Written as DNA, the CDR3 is TGCAGCGTCCGGACATTCGATAATTCACCCCTCCACTTT. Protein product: CSVRTFDNSPLHF. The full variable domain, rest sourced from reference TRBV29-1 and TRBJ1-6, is SAVISQKPSRDICQRGTSLTIQCQVDSQVTMMFWYRQQPGQSLTLIATANQGSEATYESGFVIDKFPISRPNLTFSTLTVSNMSPEDSSIYLCSVRTFDNSPLHFGNGTRLTVT.

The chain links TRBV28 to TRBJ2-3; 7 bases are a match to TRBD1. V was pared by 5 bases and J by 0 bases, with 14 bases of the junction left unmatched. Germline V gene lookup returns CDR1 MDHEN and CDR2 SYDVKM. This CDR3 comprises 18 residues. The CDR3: CASSPNPGQISSTDTQYF. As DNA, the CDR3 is TGTGCCAGCAGTCCTAATCCGGGACAGATTTCTAGCACAGATACGCAGTATTTT.

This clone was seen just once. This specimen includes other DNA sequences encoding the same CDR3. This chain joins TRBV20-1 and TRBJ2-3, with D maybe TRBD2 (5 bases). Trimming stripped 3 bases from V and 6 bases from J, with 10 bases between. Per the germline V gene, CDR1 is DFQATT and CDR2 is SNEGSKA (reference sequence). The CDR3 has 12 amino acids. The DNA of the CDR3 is TGCAGTGCTAGTACGCCGGGGGATACGCAGTATTTT. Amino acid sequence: CSASTPGDTQYF.